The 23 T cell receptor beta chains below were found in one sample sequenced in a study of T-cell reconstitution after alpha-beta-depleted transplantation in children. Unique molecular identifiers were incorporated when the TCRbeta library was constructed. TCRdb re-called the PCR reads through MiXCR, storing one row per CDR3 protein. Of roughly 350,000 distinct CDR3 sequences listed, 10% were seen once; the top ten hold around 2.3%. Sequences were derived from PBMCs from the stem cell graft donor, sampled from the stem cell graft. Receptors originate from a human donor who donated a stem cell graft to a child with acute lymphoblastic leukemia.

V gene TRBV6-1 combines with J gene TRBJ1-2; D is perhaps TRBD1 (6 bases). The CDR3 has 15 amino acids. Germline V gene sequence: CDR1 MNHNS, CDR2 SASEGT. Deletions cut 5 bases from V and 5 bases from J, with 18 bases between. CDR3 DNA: TGTGCCAGCAGTCGGGGTGCAGGGGCGGAATATGGCTACACCTTC. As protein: CASSRGAGAEYGYTF.

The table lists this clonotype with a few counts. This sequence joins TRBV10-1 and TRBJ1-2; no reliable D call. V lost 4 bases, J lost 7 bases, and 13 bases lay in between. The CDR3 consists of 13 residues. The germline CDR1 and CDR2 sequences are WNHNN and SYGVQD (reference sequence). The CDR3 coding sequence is TGCGCCAGCAGTGCATCCAGAGACGGTGGCTACACCTTC. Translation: CASSASRDGGYTF.

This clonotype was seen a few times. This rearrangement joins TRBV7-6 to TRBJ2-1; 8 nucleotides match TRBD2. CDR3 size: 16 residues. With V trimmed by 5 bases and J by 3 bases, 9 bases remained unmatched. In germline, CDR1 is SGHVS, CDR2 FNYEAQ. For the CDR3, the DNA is TGTGCCAGCAGCCCCCAAGCGGGAGCGATCTACAATGAGCAGTTCTTC. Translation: CASSPQAGAIYNEQFF. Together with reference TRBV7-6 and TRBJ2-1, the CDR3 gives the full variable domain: GAGVSQSPRYKVTKRGQDVALRCDPISGHVSLYWYRQALGQGPEFLTYFNYEAQQDKSGLPNDRFSAERPEGSISTLTIQRTEQRDSAMYRCASSPQAGAIYNEQFFGPGTRLTVL.

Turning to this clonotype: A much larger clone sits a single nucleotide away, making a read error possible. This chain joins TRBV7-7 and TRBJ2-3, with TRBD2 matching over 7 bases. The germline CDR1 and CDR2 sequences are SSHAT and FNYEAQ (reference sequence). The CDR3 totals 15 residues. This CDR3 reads CASGRTGGRTDTQYF. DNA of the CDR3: TGTGCTAGCGGCCGGACGGGGGGTCGCACAGATACGCAGTATTTT. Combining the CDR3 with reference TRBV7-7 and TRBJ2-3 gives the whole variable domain GAGVSQSPRYKVTKRGQDVTLRCDPISSHATLYWYQQALGQGPEFLTYFNYEAQPDKSGLPSDRFSAERPEGSISTLTIQRTEQRDSAMYRCASGRTGGRTDTQYFGPGTRLTVL.

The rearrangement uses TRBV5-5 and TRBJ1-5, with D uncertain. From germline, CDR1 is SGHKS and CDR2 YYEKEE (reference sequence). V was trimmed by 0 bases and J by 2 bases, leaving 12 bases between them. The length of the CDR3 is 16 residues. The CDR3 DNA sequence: TGTGCCAGCAGCTTGGAGGGTAGGATAGGCAATCAGCCCCAGCATTTT. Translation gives CASSLEGRIGNQPQHF.

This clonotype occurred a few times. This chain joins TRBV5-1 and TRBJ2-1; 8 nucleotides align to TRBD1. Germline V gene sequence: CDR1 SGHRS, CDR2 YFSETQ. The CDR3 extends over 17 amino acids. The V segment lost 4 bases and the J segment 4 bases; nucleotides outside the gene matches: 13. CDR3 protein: CASSVGEFGQGYNEQFF. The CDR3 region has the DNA TGCGCCAGCAGCGTTGGGGAATTCGGACAGGGATACAATGAGCAGTTCTTC.

CDR3 protein: CASSPRSDVEQYF. CDR3 sequence (DNA): TGTGCCAGCAGCCCCCGGTCGGATGTAGAGCAGTACTTC. The genes are TRBV3-1 and TRBJ2-7; D gene ambiguous. Per the germline V gene, CDR1 is LGHDT and CDR2 is YNNKEL (reference sequence). Trimming left V 4 bases short and J 7 bases short, with 14 bases between. The CDR3 loop spans 13 amino acids.

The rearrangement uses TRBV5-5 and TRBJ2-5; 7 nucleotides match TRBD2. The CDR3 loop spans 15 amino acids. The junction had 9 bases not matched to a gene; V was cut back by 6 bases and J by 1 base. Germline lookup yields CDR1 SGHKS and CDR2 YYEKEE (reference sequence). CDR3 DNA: TGTGCCAGCATCCAAGCTCCGGGAGGCCAAGAGACCCAGTACTTC. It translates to CASIQAPGGQETQYF.

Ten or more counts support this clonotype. The CDR3 bases are TGCAGTGCTAGACGCGGGGGGACCAACAATGAGCAGTTCTTC. Its translation: CSARRGGTNNEQFF. The rearrangement uses TRBV20-1 and TRBJ2-1, with 8 bases aligning to TRBD2. With V trimmed by 2 bases and J by 5 bases, 5 bases remained unmatched. The germline gives CDR1 DFQATT, CDR2 SNEGSKA (reference sequence). The CDR3 has 14 amino acids.

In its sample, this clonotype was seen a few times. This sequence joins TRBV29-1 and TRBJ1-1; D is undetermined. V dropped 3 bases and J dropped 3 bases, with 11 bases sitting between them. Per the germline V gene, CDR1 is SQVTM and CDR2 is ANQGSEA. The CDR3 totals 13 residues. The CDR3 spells CSVESQGHTEAFF. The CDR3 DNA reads TGCAGCGTTGAGTCCCAAGGCCACACTGAAGCTTTCTTT.

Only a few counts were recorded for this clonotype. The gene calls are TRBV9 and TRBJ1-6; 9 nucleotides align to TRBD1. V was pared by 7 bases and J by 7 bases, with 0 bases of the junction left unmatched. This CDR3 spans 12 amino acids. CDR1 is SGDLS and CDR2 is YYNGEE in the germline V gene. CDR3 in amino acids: CASGTGNSPLHF. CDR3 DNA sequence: TGTGCCAGCGGGACAGGGAATTCACCCCTCCACTTT.

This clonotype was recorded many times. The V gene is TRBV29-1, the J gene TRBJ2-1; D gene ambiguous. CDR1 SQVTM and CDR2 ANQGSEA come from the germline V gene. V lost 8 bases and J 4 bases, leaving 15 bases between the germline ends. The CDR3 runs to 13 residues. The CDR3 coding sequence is TGCAGCCCTAGGCTTGAAGGGTACAATGAGCAGTTCTTC. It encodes CSPRLEGYNEQFF.

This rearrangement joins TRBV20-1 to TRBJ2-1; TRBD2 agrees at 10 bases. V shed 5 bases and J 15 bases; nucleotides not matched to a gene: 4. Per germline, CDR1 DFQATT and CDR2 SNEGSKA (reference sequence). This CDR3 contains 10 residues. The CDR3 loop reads CSAPGTSAFF. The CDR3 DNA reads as TGCAGTGCTCCCGGGACTAGCGCGTTCTTC.

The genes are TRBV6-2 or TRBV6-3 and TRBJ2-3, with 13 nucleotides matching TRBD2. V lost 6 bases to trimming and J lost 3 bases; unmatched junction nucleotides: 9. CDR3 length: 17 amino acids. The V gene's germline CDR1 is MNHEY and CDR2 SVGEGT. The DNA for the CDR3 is TGTGCCAGCAGCTCACAGGGACTAGCGGGAAAGACAGATACGCAGTATTTT. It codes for CASSSQGLAGKTDTQYF.

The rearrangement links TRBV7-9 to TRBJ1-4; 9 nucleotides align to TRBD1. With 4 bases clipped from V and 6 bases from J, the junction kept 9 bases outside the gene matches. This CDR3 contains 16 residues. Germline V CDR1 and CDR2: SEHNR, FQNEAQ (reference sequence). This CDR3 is CASSSSNRGPDEKLFF. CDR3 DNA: TGTGCCAGCAGCTCCAGCAACAGGGGGCCGGATGAAAAACTGTTTTTT.

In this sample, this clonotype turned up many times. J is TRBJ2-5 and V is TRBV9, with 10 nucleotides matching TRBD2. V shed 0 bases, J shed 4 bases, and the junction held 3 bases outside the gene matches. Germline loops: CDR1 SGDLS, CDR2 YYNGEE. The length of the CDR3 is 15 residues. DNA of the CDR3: TGTGCCAGCAGCGTAGTTTCTAGCGGGAGAGAGACCCAGTACTTC. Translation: CASSVVSSGRETQYF.

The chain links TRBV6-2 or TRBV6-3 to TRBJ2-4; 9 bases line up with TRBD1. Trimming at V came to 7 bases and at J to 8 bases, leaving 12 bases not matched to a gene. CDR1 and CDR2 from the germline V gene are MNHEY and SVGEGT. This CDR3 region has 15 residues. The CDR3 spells CASNSRGTGIDIQYF. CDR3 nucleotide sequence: TGTGCCAGCAACTCGCGGGGGACAGGGATTGACATTCAGTACTTC.

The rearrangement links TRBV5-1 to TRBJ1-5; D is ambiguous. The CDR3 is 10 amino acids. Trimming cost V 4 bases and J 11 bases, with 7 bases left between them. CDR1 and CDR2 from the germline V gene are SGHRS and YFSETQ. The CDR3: CASSPWAQHF. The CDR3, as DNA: TGCGCCAGCAGCCCCTGGGCCCAGCATTTT. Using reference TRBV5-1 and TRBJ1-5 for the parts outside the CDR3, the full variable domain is KAGVTQTPRYLIKTRGQQVTLSCSPISGHRSVSWYQQTPGQGLQFLFEYFSETQRNKGNFPGRFSGRQFSNSRSEMNVSTLELGDSALYLCASSPWAQHFGDGTRLSIL.

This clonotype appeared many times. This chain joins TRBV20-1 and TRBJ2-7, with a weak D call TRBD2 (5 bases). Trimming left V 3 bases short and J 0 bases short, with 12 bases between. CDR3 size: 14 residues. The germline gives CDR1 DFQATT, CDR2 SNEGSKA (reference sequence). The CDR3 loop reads CSASPAESSYEQYF. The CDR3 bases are TGCAGTGCTAGCCCAGCGGAAAGCTCCTACGAGCAGTACTTC.

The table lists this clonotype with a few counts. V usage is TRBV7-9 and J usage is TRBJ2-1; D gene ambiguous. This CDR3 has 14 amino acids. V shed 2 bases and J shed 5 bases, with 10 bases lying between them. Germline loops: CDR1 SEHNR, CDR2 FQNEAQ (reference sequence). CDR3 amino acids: CASSLLLGNNEQFF. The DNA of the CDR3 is TGTGCCAGCAGCTTATTGTTGGGGAACAATGAGCAGTTCTTC.

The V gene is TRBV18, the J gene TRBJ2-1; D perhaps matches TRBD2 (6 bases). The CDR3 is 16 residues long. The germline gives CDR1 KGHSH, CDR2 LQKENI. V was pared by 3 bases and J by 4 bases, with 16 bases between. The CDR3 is CASSPVGRRQYNEQFF. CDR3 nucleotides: TGTGCCAGCTCACCTGTCGGGAGAAGGCAGTACAATGAGCAGTTCTTC.

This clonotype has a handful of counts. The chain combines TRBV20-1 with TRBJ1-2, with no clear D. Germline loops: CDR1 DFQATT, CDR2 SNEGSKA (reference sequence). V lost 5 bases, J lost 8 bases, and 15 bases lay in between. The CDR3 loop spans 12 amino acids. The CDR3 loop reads CSAQTGFLGYTF. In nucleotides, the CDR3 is TGCAGTGCTCAGACGGGGTTTTTGGGCTACACCTTC.

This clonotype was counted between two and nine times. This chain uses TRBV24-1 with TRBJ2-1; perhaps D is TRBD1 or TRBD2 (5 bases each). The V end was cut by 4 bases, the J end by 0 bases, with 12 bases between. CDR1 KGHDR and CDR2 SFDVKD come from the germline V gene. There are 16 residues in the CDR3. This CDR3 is CATSEAGTGSYNEQFF. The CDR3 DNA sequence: TGTGCCACCAGTGAGGCCGGGACGGGCTCCTACAATGAGCAGTTCTTC.